This T cell receptor (beta chain) appears in the sequencing data of a study of spatial heterogeneity in lung cancer. Overall study: Samples were obtained from about 75 donors, all untreated early-stage non-small cell lung cancer patients.

This clonotype was observed many times. After removal of 1 base from V and 3 bases from J, the junction contained 1 base not matched to a gene. Germline values: CDR1 SGDLS, CDR2 YYNGEE. CDR3 length: 15 amino acids. Time point reported: blood at routine non-recurrence follow-up after resection. Whole RNA, which was extracted from tumor, nontumor lung tissue or frozen PBMC, was sequenced without any cell sorting. TCR cDNA molecules were tagged individually, and each one carried a unique molecular identifier. One entry per CDR3 protein results from TCRdb running MiXCR on the 5' RACE reads. The sample holds roughly 72,000 distinct CDR3 sequences, 7.5% to 10% seen once.

This clonotype was sampled from a female donor with early-stage non-small cell lung cancer. The sequencing used PBMCs, collected at follow-up. This chain joins TRBV9 and TRBJ2-2, with 9 bases aligning to TRBD2. CDR3 in DNA: TGTGCCAGCAGCGTACTAGCGGGGTACACCGGGGAGCTGTTTTTT. It specifies CASSVLAGYTGELFF.